This T cell receptor beta chain was found in a study of T cell responses to AZD1222 COVID-19 vaccine. The data were produced by immunoSEQ multiplex PCR, yet TCRdb's version contains in-frame clones alone and is incomplete. The table lists some 120,000 clones, 80% to 95% of them singletons. As regards this clone: Its target is unknown.

Between the trimmed V and J ends, which lost 2 bases and 4 bases, there was a span of 17 bases. Germline loops: CDR1 ENHRY, CDR2 SYGVKD. The CDR3 has 16 amino acids. Findings and limits, study-wide: Two doses of AZD1222 preceded a rise in Spike-specific TCR breadth and depth.

The specimen was peripheral blood, collected on day 0 of AZD1222 vaccination. The chain couples TRBV10-3 to TRBJ1-1, with D possibly TRBD1 on 5 matching bases. The sequence came from an adult in good health. For the CDR3, the DNA is TGTGCCATCAGTGAGGGTGAGGTCGGGGGATTCACTGAAGCTTTCTTT. Translation: CAISEGEVGGFTEAFF.